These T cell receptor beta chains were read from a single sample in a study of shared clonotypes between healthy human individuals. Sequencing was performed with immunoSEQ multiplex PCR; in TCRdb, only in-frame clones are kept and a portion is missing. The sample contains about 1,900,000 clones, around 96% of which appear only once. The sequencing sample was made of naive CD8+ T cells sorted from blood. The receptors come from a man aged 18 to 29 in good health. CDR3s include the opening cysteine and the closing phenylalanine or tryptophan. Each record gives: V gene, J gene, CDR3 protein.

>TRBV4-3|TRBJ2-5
CASSQEDREETQYF
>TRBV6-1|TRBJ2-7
CASSDPTGGRYEQYF
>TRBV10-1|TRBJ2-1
CASSEGGSSYNEQFF
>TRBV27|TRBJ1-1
CASSPPGVTEAFF
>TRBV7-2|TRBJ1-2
CASSLEDHYGYTF
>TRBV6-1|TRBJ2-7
CASGTGTLYEQYF
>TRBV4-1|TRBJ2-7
CASSQGGLSYEQYF
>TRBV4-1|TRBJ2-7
CASSQGPGGTYEQYF
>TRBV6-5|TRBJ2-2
CASSYTSGGELFF
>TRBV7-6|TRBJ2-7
CASSLWGAGGPNEQYF
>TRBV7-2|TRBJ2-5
CASSLGTSGRGKETQYF
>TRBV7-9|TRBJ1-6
CASSLQGVDSPLHF
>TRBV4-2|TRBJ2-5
CASSRRGTSGEETQYF
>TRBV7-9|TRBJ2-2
CASSLALEPGELFF
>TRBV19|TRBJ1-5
CASSTRTGGRNNQPQHF
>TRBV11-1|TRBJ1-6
CASSLGHPGNSPLHF
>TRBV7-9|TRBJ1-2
CASTHRDSYGYTF
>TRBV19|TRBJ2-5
CATGTSGASQETQYF
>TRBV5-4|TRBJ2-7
CASSQAGSSYEQYF
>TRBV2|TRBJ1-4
CASSDPTSATNEKLFF
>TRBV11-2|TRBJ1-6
CASSWDSYNSPLHF
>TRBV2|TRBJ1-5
CASTPGPRGNQPQHF
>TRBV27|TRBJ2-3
CASSFLPPSGRPDTQYF
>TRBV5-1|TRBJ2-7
CASSLESVYEQYF
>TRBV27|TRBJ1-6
CASSLYGTDYSPLHF
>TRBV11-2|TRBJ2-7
CASSAISSGGNEQYF
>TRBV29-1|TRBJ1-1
CSVETGSLQGAFF
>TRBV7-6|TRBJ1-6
CASSFTGVRDNSPLHF
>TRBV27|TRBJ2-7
CASSSTAGQSYEQYF
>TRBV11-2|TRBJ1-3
CASSFRPEPSGNTIYF
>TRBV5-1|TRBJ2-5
CASSLEYSQETQYF
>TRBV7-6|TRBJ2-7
CASSPYEGSYEQYF
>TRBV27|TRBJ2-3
CASSLISGSSTDTQYF
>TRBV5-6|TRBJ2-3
CASRFGGGPVDTQYF
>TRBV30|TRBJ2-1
CAWSIAGGPNEQFF
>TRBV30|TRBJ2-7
CAWSVREISYEQYF
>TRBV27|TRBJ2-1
CASSLRGGGYNEQFF
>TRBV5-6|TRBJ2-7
CASSLEGQGLSYEQYF
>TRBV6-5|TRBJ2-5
CASSQQGTQYF
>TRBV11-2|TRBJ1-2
CASSPGVFGYTF
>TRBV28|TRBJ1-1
CASSFNINTEAFF
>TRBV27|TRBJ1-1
CASSPTVMNTEAFF